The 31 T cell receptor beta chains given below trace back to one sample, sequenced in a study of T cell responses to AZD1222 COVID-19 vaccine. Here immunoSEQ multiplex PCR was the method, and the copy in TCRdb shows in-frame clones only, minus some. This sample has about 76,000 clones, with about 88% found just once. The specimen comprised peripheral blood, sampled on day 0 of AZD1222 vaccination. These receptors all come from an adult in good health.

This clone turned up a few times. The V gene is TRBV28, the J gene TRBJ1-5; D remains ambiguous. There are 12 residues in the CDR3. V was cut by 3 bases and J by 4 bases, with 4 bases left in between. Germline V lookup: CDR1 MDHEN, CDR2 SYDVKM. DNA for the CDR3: TGTGCCAGCAGTTTGGGGAATCAGCCCCAGCATTTT. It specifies CASSLGNQPQHF.

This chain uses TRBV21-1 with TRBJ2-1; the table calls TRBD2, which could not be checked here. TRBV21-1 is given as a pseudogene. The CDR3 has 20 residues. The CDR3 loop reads CASSKEVRDWTASSYNEQFF. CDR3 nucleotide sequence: TGTGCCAGCAGCAAAGAAGTGAGGGACTGGACTGCAAGCTCCTACAATGAGCAGTTCTTC.

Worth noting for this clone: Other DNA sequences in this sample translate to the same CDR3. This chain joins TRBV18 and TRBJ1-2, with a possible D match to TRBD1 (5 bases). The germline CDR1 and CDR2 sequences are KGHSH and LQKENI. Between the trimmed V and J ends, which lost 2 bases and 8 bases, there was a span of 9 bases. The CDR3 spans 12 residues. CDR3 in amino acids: CASSPGGDGYTF. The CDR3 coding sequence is TGTGCCAGCTCACCAGGTGGGGACGGCTACACCTTC.

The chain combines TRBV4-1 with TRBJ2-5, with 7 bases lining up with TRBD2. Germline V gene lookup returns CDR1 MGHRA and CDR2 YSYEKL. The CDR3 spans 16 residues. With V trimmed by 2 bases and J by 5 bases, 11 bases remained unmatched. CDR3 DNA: TGCGCCAGCAGCCAACCCGCGGGAGCGGGGACCGAGACCCAGTACTTC. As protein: CASSQPAGAGTETQYF.

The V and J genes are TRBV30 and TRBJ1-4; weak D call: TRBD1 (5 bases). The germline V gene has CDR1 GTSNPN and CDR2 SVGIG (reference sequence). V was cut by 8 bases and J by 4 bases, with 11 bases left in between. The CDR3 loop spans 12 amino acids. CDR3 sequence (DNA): TGTGCCCGAGGGACTTATAATGAAAAACTGTTTTTT. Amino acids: CARGTYNEKLFF.

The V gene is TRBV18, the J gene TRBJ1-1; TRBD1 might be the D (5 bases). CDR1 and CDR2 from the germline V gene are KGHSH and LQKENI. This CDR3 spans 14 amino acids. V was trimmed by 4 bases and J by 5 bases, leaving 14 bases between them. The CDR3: CASSQGRGNTEAFF. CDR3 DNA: TGTGCCAGCTCACAGGGACGGGGGAATACTGAAGCTTTCTTT.

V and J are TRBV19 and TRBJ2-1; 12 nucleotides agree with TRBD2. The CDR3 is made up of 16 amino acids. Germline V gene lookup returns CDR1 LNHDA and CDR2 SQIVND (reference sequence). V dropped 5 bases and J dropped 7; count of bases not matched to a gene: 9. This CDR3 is CASSPPLAGGINEQFF. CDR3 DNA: TGTGCCAGTAGTCCCCCCCTAGCGGGGGGGATAAATGAGCAGTTCTTC.

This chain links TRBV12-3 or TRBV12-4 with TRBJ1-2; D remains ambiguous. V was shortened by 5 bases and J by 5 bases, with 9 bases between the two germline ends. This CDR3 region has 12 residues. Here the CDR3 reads CASSRAAYGYTF. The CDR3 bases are TGTGCCAGCAGTCGCGCGGCGTATGGCTACACCTTC.

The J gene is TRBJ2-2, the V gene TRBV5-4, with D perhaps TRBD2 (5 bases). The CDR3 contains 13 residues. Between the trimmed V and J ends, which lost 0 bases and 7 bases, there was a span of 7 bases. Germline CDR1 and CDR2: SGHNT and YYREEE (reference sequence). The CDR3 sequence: CASSLASYGELFF. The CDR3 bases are TGTGCCAGCAGCTTGGCTAGCTACGGGGAGCTGTTTTTT. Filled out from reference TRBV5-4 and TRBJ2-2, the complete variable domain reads ETGVTQSPTHLIKTRGQQVTLRCSSQSGHNTVSWYQQALGQGPQFIFQYYREEENGRGNFPPRFSGLQFPNYSSELNVNALELDDSALYLCASSLASYGELFFGEGSRLTVL.

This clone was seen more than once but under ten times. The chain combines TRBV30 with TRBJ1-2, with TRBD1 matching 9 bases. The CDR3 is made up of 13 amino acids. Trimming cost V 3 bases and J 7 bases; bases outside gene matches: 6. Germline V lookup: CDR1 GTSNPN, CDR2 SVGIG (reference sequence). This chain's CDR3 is CAWRSGDRVGYTF. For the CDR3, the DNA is TGTGCCTGGAGGTCGGGGGACAGGGTTGGCTACACCTTC.

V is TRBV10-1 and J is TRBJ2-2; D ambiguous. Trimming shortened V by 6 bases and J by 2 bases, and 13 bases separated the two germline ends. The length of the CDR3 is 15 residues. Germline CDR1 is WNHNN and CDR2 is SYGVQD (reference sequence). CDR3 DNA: TGCGCCAGCAGCTGGGCGACGGGCAACACCGGGGAGCTGTTTTTT. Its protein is CASSWATGNTGELFF.

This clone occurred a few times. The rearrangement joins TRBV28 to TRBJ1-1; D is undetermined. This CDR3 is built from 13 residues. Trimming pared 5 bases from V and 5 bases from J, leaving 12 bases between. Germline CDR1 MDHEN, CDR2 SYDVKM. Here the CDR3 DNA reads TGTGCCAGCAGTCGGGGATTAGGGACTGAAGCTTTCTTT. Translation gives CASSRGLGTEAFF.

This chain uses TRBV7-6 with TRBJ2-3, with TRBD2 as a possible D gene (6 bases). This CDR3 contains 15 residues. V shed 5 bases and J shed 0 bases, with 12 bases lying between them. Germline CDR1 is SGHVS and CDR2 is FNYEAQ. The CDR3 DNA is TGTGCCAGCAGCCTTAGCGGAACTAGCACAGATACGCAGTATTTT. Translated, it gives CASSLSGTSTDTQYF.

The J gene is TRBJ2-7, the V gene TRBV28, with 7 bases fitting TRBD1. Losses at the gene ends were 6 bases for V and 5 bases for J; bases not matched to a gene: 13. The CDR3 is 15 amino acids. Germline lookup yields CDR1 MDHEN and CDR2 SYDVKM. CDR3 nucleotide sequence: TGTGCCAGCAGCCCTCGCCCGCACAGGGGAAACGAGCAGTACGTC. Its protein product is CASSPRPHRGNEQYV.

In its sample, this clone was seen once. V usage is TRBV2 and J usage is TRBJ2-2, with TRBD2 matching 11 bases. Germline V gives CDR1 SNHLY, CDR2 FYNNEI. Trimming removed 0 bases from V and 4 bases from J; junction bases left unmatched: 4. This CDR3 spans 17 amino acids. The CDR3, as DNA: TGTGCCAGCAGTGAAGCCACTAGCGGGAGAGGCACCGGGGAGCTGTTTTTT. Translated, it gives CASSEATSGRGTGELFF.

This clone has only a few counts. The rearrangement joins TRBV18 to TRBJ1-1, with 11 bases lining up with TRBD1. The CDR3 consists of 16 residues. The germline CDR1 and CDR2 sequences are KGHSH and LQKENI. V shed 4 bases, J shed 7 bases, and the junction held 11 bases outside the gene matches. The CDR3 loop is CASSQPGTGGQGEAFF. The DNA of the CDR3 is TGTGCCAGCTCACAACCCGGGACAGGGGGGCAAGGTGAAGCTTTCTTT.

The CDR3 region has the DNA TGTGCCAGCAGGGTGAGGGCTTCCGGCGAGCAGTACTTC. As protein: CASRVRASGEQYF. The chain uses TRBV7-3 and TRBJ2-7; a weak D match, TRBD2 (5 bases). Germline assignment: CDR1 SGHTA and CDR2 FQGTGA. This CDR3 spans 13 amino acids. V gave up 6 bases and J gave up 6 bases, with 15 bases separating them.

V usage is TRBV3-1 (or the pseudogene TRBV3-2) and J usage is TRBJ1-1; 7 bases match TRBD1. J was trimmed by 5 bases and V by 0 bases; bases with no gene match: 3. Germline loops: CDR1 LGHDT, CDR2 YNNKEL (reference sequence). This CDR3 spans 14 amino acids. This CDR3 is CASSQDDRATEAFF. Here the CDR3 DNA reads TGTGCCAGCAGCCAAGACGACAGGGCGACTGAAGCTTTCTTT.

CDR3 DNA: TGCGCCAGCAGCCAAGATTTGATTGGACTCAAGAAGCAGTTCTTC. Its protein is CASSQDLIGLKKQFF. The chain employs TRBV4-1 and TRBJ2-1; possibly TRBD2 for D (5 bases). The germline V and J ends were trimmed by 0 bases and 11 bases, with 17 bases remaining between them. Germline V CDR1 and CDR2: MGHRA, YSYEKL. The CDR3 length is 15 residues.

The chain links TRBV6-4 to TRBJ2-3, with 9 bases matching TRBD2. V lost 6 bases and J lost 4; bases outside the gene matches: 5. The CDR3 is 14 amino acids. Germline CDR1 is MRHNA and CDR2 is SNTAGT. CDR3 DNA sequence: TGTGCCAGCAGCCGCGGGAGGGGCGCAGATACGCAGTATTTT. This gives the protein CASSRGRGADTQYF.

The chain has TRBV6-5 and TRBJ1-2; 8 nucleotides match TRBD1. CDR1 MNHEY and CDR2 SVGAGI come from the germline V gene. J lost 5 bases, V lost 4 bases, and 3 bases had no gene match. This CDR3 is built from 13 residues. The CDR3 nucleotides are TGTGCCAGCAGTTTGGACAGGGAGTATGGCTACACCTTC. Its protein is CASSLDREYGYTF.

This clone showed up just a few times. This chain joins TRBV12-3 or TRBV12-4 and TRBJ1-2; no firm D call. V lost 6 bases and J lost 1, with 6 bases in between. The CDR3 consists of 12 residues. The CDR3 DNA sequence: TGTGCCAGCAGCCAGGATAACTATGGCTACACCTTC. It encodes CASSQDNYGYTF.

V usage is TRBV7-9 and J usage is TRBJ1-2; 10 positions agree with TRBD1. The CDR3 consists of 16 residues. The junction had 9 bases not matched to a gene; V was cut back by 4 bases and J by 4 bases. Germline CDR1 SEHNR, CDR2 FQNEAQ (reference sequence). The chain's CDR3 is CASSSIRDRGTYGYTF. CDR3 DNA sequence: TGTGCCAGCAGCTCGATCCGGGACAGGGGAACCTATGGCTACACCTTC.

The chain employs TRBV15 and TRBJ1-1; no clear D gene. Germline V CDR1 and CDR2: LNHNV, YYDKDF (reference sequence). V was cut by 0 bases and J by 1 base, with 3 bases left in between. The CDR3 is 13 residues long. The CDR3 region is CATSREGNTEAFF. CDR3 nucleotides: TGTGCCACCAGCAGAGAGGGGAACACTGAAGCTTTCTTT.

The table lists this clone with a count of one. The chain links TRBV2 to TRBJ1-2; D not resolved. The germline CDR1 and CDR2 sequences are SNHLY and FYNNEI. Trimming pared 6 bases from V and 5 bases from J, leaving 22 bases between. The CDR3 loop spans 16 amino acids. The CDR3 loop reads CASSDPHGPGWYGYTF. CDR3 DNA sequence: TGTGCCAGCAGCGATCCCCATGGGCCCGGTTGGTATGGCTACACCTTC.

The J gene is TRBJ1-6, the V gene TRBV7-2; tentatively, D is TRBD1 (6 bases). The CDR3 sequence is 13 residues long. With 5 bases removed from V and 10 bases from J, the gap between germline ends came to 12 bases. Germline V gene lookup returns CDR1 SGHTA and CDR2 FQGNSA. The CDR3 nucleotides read TGTGCCAGCAGCCCGGAGGGGGTGTCACCCCTCCACTTT. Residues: CASSPEGVSPLHF.

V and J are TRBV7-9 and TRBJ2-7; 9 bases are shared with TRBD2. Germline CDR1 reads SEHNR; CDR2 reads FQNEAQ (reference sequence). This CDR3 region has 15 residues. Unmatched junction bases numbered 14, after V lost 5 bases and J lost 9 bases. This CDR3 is CASSPGTSLLRGQYF. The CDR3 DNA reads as TGTGCCAGCAGCCCCGGGACTAGCTTACTACGAGGGCAGTACTTC.

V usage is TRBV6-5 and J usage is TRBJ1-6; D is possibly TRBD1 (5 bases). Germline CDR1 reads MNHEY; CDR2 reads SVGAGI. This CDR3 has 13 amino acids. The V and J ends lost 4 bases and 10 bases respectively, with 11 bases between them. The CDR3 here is CASSWQGPSPLHF. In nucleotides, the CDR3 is TGTGCCAGCAGTTGGCAGGGACCCTCACCCCTCCACTTT.

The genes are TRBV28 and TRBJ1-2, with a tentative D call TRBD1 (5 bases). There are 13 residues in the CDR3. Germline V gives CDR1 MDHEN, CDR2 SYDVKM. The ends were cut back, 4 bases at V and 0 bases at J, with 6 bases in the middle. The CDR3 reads CASSWGANYGYTF. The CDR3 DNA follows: TGTGCCAGCAGTTGGGGGGCTAACTATGGCTACACCTTC.

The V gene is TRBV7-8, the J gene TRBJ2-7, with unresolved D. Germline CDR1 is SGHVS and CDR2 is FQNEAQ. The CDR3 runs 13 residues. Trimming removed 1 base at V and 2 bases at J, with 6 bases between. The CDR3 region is CASSLEVPYEQYF. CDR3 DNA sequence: TGTGCCAGCAGCTTAGAGGTCCCCTACGAGCAGTACTTC.

CDR3 coding DNA: TGTGCCAGCAGTCTTAAGGGGGAGTATGGCTACACCTTC. Its translation: CASSLKGEYGYTF. The V call is TRBV3-1 (or the pseudogene TRBV3-2), the J call TRBJ1-2, with D perhaps matching TRBD1 (6 bases). V lost 6 bases, J lost 5 bases, and 13 bases lay in between. Per germline, CDR1 LGHDT and CDR2 YNNKEL (reference sequence). The CDR3 has 13 amino acids.